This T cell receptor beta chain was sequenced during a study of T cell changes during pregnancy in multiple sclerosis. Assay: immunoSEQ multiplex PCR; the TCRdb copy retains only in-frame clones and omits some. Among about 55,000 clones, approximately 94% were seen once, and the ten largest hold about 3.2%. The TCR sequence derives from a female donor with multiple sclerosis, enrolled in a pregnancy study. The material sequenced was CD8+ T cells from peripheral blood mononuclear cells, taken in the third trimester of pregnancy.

In DNA, the CDR3 is TGTGCCACAACCTCAGGGTTCCGAGCGGGAGAGGGTTTTGTTGAGACCCAGTACTTC. It translates to CATTSGFRAGEGFVETQYF. The chain couples TRBV30 to TRBJ2-5; 8 bases map to TRBD2. V gave up 8 bases and J gave up 5 bases; unmatched junction bases: 28. The germline CDR1 and CDR2 sequences are GTSNPN and SVGIG (reference sequence). This CDR3 has 19 amino acids. The full variable domain, its missing parts supplied by reference TRBV30 and TRBJ2-5, is SQTIHQWPATLVQPVGSPLSLECTVEGTSNPNLYWYRQAAGRGLQLLFYSVGIGQISSEVPQNLSASRPQDRQFILSSKKLLLSDSGFYLCATTSGFRAGEGFVETQYFGPGTRLLVL.